The clone carrying this TCR beta chain was observed at least ten times. Its antigen is unidentified. RNA transcripts served as the template for amplifying TCR beta CDR3 regions. When the TCR CDR3 underwent first-round RT-PCR, the HTBI primer set was used. TCRdb reprocessed the multiplex PCR reads via MiXCR and lists one record per CDR3 protein. Altogether about 350,000 distinct CDR3 sequences are present, roughly 15% being singletons, with the ten largest covering approximately 33%. The CDR3 sequence is 12 residues long. From germline, CDR1 is SNHLY and CDR2 FYNNEI. Trimming stripped 6 bases from V and 10 bases from J, with 14 bases between. This entry comes from a study of T cells in Graves' hyperthyroidism and ophthalmopathy. Study-wide findings and caveats: Most expanded thyroid clonotypes above 0.001 also appeared in blood.

This TCR came from a woman aged 25-40 years with Graves' hyperthyroidism that later progressed to Graves' ophthalmopathy. The sample consisted of blood. The gene calls are TRBV2 and TRBJ2-3; D possibly corresponds to TRBD2 (6 bases). The CDR3 loop reads CASRIMAGSQYF. In nucleotides, the CDR3 is TGTGCCAGCAGGATTATGGCGGGATCGCAGTATTTT. The complete variable domain, with remaining parts taken from reference TRBV2 and TRBJ2-3, reads EPEVTQTPSHQVTQMGQEVILRCVPISNHLYFYWYRQILGQKVEFLVSFYNNEISEKSEIFDDQFSVERPDGSNFTLKIRSTKLEDSAMYFCASRIMAGSQYFGPGTRLTVL.